These 30 T cell receptor beta chains share one sample of origin, sequenced in a study of T cell repertoires in cytomegalovirus infection. MiXCR was run by TCRdb on the reads, yielding one entry per CDR3 protein. Here the sample spans about 740,000 distinct CDR3 sequences, about a third being singletons. The source material was PBMCs. The source is a human donor in good health (CMV status not recorded). Some clones in this sample may be carry-over from other donors' samples.

This clonotype was counted only a few times. The rearrangement links TRBV7-2 to TRBJ1-5; no clear D gene. Germline V lookup: CDR1 SGHTA, CDR2 FQGNSA. The CDR3 loop spans 15 amino acids. The ends were cut back, 8 bases at V and 0 bases at J, with 14 bases in the middle. The CDR3 nucleotides are TGTGCCAGCGGCAAAGGGCAGGATAGCAATCAGCCCCAGCATTTT. It specifies CASGKGQDSNQPQHF.

The chain combines TRBV19 with TRBJ2-7; perhaps TRBD2 as D (5 bases). The germline V gene has CDR1 LNHDA and CDR2 SQIVND (reference sequence). The CDR3 has 15 residues. Deletions cut 5 bases from V and 0 bases from J, with 14 bases between. The CDR3 DNA reads as TGTGCCAGTAGTCCACCCGGGGTACACTCCTACGAGCAGTACTTC. This sequence encodes CASSPPGVHSYEQYF.

The CDR3 spells CASSGGTAYGYTF. CDR3 in DNA: TGTGCCAGCAGTGGGGGAACCGCCTATGGCTACACCTTC. The gene calls are TRBV6-6 and TRBJ1-2; D might be TRBD1 (5 bases). Trimming cost V 5 bases and J 4 bases, with 11 bases left between them. Germline assignment: CDR1 MNHNY and CDR2 SVGAGI (reference sequence). The length of the CDR3 is 13 residues.

V usage is TRBV29-1 and J usage is TRBJ1-5; TRBD1 agrees at 8 bases. CDR1 and CDR2 (germline): SQVTM, ANQGSEA. This CDR3 is 16 amino acids long. V shed 6 bases and J 3 bases; nucleotides not matched to a gene: 13. The CDR3 sequence: CSVKTGDPSYNQPQHF. For the CDR3, the DNA is TGCAGCGTAAAGACAGGGGACCCCTCCTACAATCAGCCCCAGCATTTT.

This clonotype has at least ten counts. This rearrangement joins TRBV7-2 to TRBJ2-2, with TRBD1 as a possible D gene (5 bases). This CDR3 is 15 amino acids long. The germline V gene encodes CDR1 SGHTA and CDR2 FQGNSA. The V end lost 1 base, the J end lost 0 bases, and 6 bases lay between the germline ends. The CDR3 reads CASSLDRPNTGELFF. DNA for the CDR3: TGTGCCAGCAGCTTAGACAGGCCGAACACCGGGGAGCTGTTTTTT. Variable domain in full (rest from reference TRBV7-2 and TRBJ2-2): GAGVSQSPSNKVTEKGKDVELRCDPISGHTALYWYRQSLGQGLEFLIYFQGNSAPDKSGLPSDRFSAERTGGSVSTLTIQRTQQEDSAVYLCASSLDRPNTGELFFGEGSRLTVL.

This clonotype turned up a few times. This rearrangement joins TRBV27 to TRBJ1-1; 7 nucleotides line up with TRBD1. CDR3 length: 14 amino acids. Per germline, CDR1 MNHEY and CDR2 SMNVEV (reference sequence). V gave up 4 bases and J gave up 4 bases; unmatched junction bases: 6. CDR3 bases: TGTGCCAGCAGTTCGGGACAGAGAGGCACTGAAGCTTTCTTT. This gives the protein CASSSGQRGTEAFF.

There are a few counts of this clonotype. The chain recombines TRBV12-3 or TRBV12-4 with TRBJ1-1; no definite D call. V was cut by 7 bases and J by 1 base, with 10 bases left in between. The CDR3 extends over 13 amino acids. CDR3 amino acids: CASTLRENTEAFF. CDR3 DNA: TGTGCCAGCACCCTTAGGGAGAACACTGAAGCTTTCTTT.

In this sample, this clonotype turned up a few times. V is TRBV12-5 and J is TRBJ2-5, with 7 bases fitting TRBD1. Germline V gives CDR1 LGHNT, CDR2 FRNRAP. The CDR3 spans 17 residues. Trimming removed 0 bases from V and 4 bases from J; junction bases left unmatched: 11. The CDR3 loop is CASGLVLGRGKGETQYF. The CDR3 nucleotides read TGTGCTAGTGGTTTGGTACTGGGCAGGGGGAAGGGAGAGACCCAGTACTTC.

The chain has TRBV12-3 or TRBV12-4 and TRBJ2-3; 9 nucleotides line up with TRBD1. The CDR3 runs to 18 residues. V lost 7 bases to trimming and J lost 4 bases; unmatched junction nucleotides: 18. CDR3 sequence (DNA): TGTGCCAGCACTCCTGGGGACAGGGAGGTCACGGTCCCAGATACGCAGTATTTT. Translation gives CASTPGDREVTVPDTQYF.

This clonotype has more than one count but fewer than ten. The chain links TRBV7-8 to TRBJ1-5, with a tentative D call TRBD1 (6 bases). The germline V gene encodes CDR1 SGHVS and CDR2 FQNEAQ. The ends were cut back, 5 bases at V and 6 bases at J, with 11 bases in the middle. The CDR3 runs to 13 residues. This CDR3 reads CASSDWGAQPQHF. The DNA for the CDR3 is TGTGCCAGCAGCGACTGGGGGGCTCAGCCCCAGCATTTT.

The chain combines TRBV19 with TRBJ1-1; TRBD1 is a possible D gene (5 bases). Germline CDR1 LNHDA, CDR2 SQIVND (reference sequence). CDR3 length: 13 amino acids. Trimming stripped 10 bases from V and 6 bases from J, with 18 bases between. In DNA, the CDR3 is TGTGCCACTACAATCCACGGGGGTGCTGAAGCTTTCTTT. Translated: CATTIHGGAEAFF.

This clonotype was observed at least ten times. This chain links TRBV12-3 or TRBV12-4 with TRBJ2-2; D not certain. The CDR3 consists of 13 residues. V was clipped by 5 bases and J by 5 bases, with 9 bases between them. The CDR3 loop reads CASSQENTGELFF. The CDR3 DNA follows: TGTGCCAGCAGTCAAGAAAATACCGGGGAGCTGTTTTTT.

This chain uses TRBV5-8 with TRBJ1-1, with D hard to call. Trimming removed 7 bases at V and 3 bases at J, with 10 bases between. Germline lookup yields CDR1 SGHTS and CDR2 YDEGEE. The CDR3 totals 12 residues. The CDR3 bases are TGTGCCAGCCCTAAGGGTGACACTGAAGCTTTCTTT. Protein product: CASPKGDTEAFF. Using reference TRBV5-8 and TRBJ1-1 for the parts outside the CDR3, the full variable domain is EAGVTQSPTHLIKTRGQQATLRCSPISGHTSVYWYQQALGLGLQFLLWYDEGEERNRGNFPPRFSGRQFPNYSSELNVNALELEDSALYLCASPKGDTEAFFGQGTRLTVV.

The sample holds a few counts of this clonotype. The genes are TRBV6-2 or TRBV6-3 and TRBJ2-7, with 8 bases matching TRBD1. V trimming: 5 bases; J trimming: 4 bases; junction bases outside the gene matches: 22. The CDR3 is 19 residues long. Germline V lookup: CDR1 MNHEY, CDR2 SVGEGT. CDR3: CASSQTGTGDKVNPYEQYF. The CDR3 nucleotides read TGTGCCAGCAGTCAAACCGGGACAGGAGACAAAGTGAATCCTTACGAGCAGTACTTC.

DNA of the CDR3: TGTGCCAGCAGTTACGTTACAGTTAATTCACCCCTCCACTTT. Amino acid sequence: CASSYVTVNSPLHF. The chain combines TRBV6-6 with TRBJ1-6, with unresolved D. The V gene lost 2 bases and the J gene lost 6 bases, with 8 bases spanning the gap. Germline CDR1 and CDR2: MNHNY and SVGAGI (reference sequence). The CDR3 spans 14 residues.

Of note for this clonotype: An end of the junction does not agree with germline; a read error may underlie this. This chain uses TRBV4-2 with TRBJ2-7; 7 nucleotides align to TRBD1. Germline V gives CDR1 LGHNA, CDR2 YNFKEQ. The CDR3 runs to 18 residues. CDR3 loop: CASSQDPDKTGLVDEHYF. As DNA, the CDR3 is TGTGCCAGCAGCCAAGATCCCGATAAGACAGGGTTGGTGGACGAGCATTACTTC.

This clonotype was observed a few times. CDR3 region: CASSLAINTGELFF. The CDR3 coding sequence is TGTGCCAGCAGCTTGGCGATAAACACCGGGGAGCTGTTTTTT. This sequence joins TRBV7-6 and TRBJ2-2, with D unresolved. Germline V gives CDR1 SGHVS, CDR2 FNYEAQ. The CDR3 has 14 residues. V was shortened by 3 bases and J by 2 bases, with 7 bases between the two germline ends.

A note on this clonotype: A much larger clone differs from this one at a single base, so this may be a read error. The chain links TRBV7-2 to TRBJ2-5; 7 positions agree with TRBD2. Germline V CDR1 and CDR2: SGHTA, FQGNSA. The CDR3 length is 15 residues. Here the CDR3 DNA reads TGTGCCATCAGCTCCGTGGGGGGAGGGATCGGGACCCAGTACTTC. It translates to CAISSVGGGIGTQYF.

This clonotype was seen a handful of times. J is TRBJ2-7 and V is TRBV2; the match to TRBD2 covers 14 bases. The V and J ends lost 4 bases and 3 bases, in that order; junction bases with no gene match: 5. The CDR3 is 16 residues long. Germline CDR1 and CDR2: SNHLY and FYNNEI. CDR3 region: CASSGGLAGDGYEQYF. CDR3 coding DNA: TGTGCCAGCAGTGGGGGACTAGCGGGAGATGGCTACGAGCAGTACTTC.

The chain uses TRBV20-1 and TRBJ1-2; D remains ambiguous. This CDR3 is built from 12 residues. Germline lookup yields CDR1 DFQATT and CDR2 SNEGSKA (reference sequence). Trimming stripped 0 bases from V and 8 bases from J, with 10 bases between. The CDR3 protein is CSARDLLWGYTF. DNA of the CDR3: TGCAGTGCTAGAGACCTCCTCTGGGGCTACACCTTC.

This clonotype turned up a few times. The chain joins TRBV27 to TRBJ1-1; unclear D gene. Germline CDR1 is MNHEY and CDR2 is SMNVEV (reference sequence). The V end was cut by 5 bases, the J end by 7 bases, with 20 bases between. CDR3 length equals 15 residues. DNA for the CDR3: TGTGCCAGCAGTCCCACCCAGTTAGGGAGGCGTGAAGCTTTCTTT. The encoded protein is CASSPTQLGRREAFF.

This clonotype was detected only a few times. The chain combines TRBV20-1 with TRBJ1-2; D possibly corresponds to TRBD1 (6 bases). The V end was cut by 0 bases, the J end by 5 bases, with 19 bases between. The length of the CDR3 is 16 residues. CDR1 and CDR2 (germline): DFQATT, SNEGSKA (reference sequence). This CDR3 reads CSAREIGQGLFYGYTF. The CDR3 DNA reads TGCAGTGCTAGAGAGATTGGTCAGGGGCTGTTTTATGGCTACACCTTC.

This clonotype was seen only a few times. V and J are TRBV4-1 and TRBJ2-5, with 7 nucleotides matching TRBD1. After removal of 3 bases from V and 3 bases from J, the junction contained 4 bases not matched to a gene. The CDR3 spans 14 residues. The germline gives CDR1 MGHRA, CDR2 YSYEKL. The CDR3 DNA reads TGCGCCAGCAGCCACCCAGACAGGGAAGAGACCCAGTACTTC. It specifies CASSHPDREETQYF.

Notes on this clonotype: It is likely a read error, because the conserved phenylalanine at the end of the CDR3 is missing. This sequence joins TRBV6-2 or TRBV6-3 and TRBJ1-5; perhaps TRBD1 as D (6 bases). Between the trimmed V and J ends, which lost 9 bases and 2 bases, there was a span of 20 bases. The length of the CDR3 is 16 residues. In germline, CDR1 is MNHEY, CDR2 SVGEGT. The CDR3 DNA sequence: TGTGCCAGTGCCAAACCTATGACAGGTGGCAATCAGCCCCAGCATCTT. This translates into CASAKPMTGGNQPQHL.

The gene calls are TRBV19 and TRBJ2-3; D ambiguous. This CDR3 has 16 amino acids. Between the trimmed V and J ends, which lost 1 base and 1 base, there was a span of 12 bases. CDR1 and CDR2 (germline): LNHDA, SQIVND (reference sequence). The CDR3: CASSIGVDLGTDTQYF. CDR3 in DNA: TGTGCCAGTAGTATAGGGGTGGATTTGGGCACAGATACGCAGTATTTT. Full variable domain (missing parts from reference TRBV19 and TRBJ2-3): DGGITQSPKYLFRKEGQNVTLSCEQNLNHDAMYWYRQDPGQGLRLIYYSQIVNDFQKGDIAEGYSVSREKKESFPLTVTSAQKNPTAFYLCASSIGVDLGTDTQYFGPGTRLTVL.

V is TRBV7-2 and J is TRBJ2-7; D may be TRBD2 (5 bases). The CDR3 consists of 14 residues. CDR1 is SGHTA and CDR2 is FQGNSA in the germline V gene. Deletions cut 4 bases from V and 7 bases from J, with 17 bases between. In nucleotides, the CDR3 is TGTGCCAGCAGCTCCGGACGGTCGACGGGGGAGCAGTACTTC. Translated: CASSSGRSTGEQYF.

This clonotype has more than one count but fewer than ten. This sequence joins TRBV28 and TRBJ2-2; 9 bases line up with TRBD1. Trimming removed 6 bases from V and 7 bases from J; junction bases left unmatched: 9. The CDR3 covers 15 residues. Germline CDR1 reads MDHEN; CDR2 reads SYDVKM. The CDR3 here is CASRSWGQGSGELFF. CDR3 nucleotides: TGTGCCAGCAGATCTTGGGGACAGGGCAGCGGGGAGCTGTTTTTT.

The table lists this clonotype with a few counts. This sequence joins TRBV20-1 and TRBJ2-2; 12 positions match TRBD1. The CDR3 has 14 amino acids. The germline V gene has CDR1 DFQATT and CDR2 SNEGSKA (reference sequence). Germline trimming cut 4 bases from V and 6 bases from J; bases unmatched to any gene: 3. The CDR3 coding sequence is TGCAGTGCTAAGGGACAGGGGGCCCCCGGGGAGCTGTTTTTT. This codes for CSAKGQGAPGELFF.

The chain links TRBV7-8 to TRBJ2-2; 7 bases are shared with TRBD2. The CDR3 spans 14 residues. V shed 8 bases and J 4 bases; nucleotides not matched to a gene: 7. The V gene's germline CDR1 is SGHVS and CDR2 FQNEAQ. CDR3 nucleotide sequence: TGTGCCAGCTCCATAGCGGGCATCACCGGGGAGCTGTTTTTT. It encodes CASSIAGITGELFF.

This clonotype was recorded a few times. The V call is TRBV27, the J call TRBJ1-5, with D possibly being TRBD1 (6 bases). Germline CDR1 reads MNHEY; CDR2 reads SMNVEV (reference sequence). V was pared by 5 bases and J by 4 bases, with 15 bases between. The CDR3 runs to 15 residues. The CDR3 here is CASSTNRDLNQPQHF. Here the CDR3 DNA reads TGTGCCAGCAGTACGAACAGGGATCTAAATCAGCCCCAGCATTTT.